The 18 T cell receptor beta chains listed next were all sequenced from one sample in a study of sequential checkpoint blockade in melanoma. Profiled with immunoSEQ multiplex PCR; TCRdb holds only in-frame clones, not every one. Among about 28,000 clones listed, about 89% were seen once. Treatment specified: randomized to nivolumab then ipilimumab (arm A) or the reverse (arm B). Here the sequenced sample was CD8+ T cells sorted from blood (inferred from file names), taken from a patient given nivolumab and ipilimumab in sequence. Source of these receptors: a human donor with melanoma.

The chain is built from TRBV19 and TRBJ1-4, with a possible D match to TRBD1 (6 bases). This CDR3 spans 14 amino acids. The germline V gene encodes CDR1 LNHDA and CDR2 SQIVND (reference sequence). V lost 7 bases, J lost 8 bases, and 17 bases lay in between. CDR3: CASTTGTLGEKLFF. Written as DNA, the CDR3 is TGTGCCAGTACTACCGGGACATTAGGGGAAAAACTGTTTTTT.

The chain uses TRBV5-1 and TRBJ2-2; D gene ambiguous. The CDR3 runs to 12 residues. Germline V gives CDR1 SGHRS, CDR2 YFSETQ. Trimming took 4 bases from V and 9 from J, leaving 10 bases between them. DNA of the CDR3: TGCGCCAGCAGCCCCTGGCCCCGGGAGCTGTTTTTT. It is translated as CASSPWPRELFF.

V gene TRBV19 combines with J gene TRBJ1-6, with TRBD1 matching 9 bases. Germline V lookup: CDR1 LNHDA, CDR2 SQIVND (reference sequence). J gave up 10 bases and V 4 bases, and 5 bases lay outside the gene matches. The CDR3 has 14 amino acids. The CDR3 loop reads CASSTGTGWSPLHF. DNA for the CDR3: TGTGCCAGTAGTACCGGGACAGGGTGGTCACCCCTCCACTTT.

The chain links TRBV5-1 to TRBJ2-1; 11 nucleotides align to TRBD2. Germline trimming cut 3 bases from V and 7 bases from J; bases unmatched to any gene: 6. The CDR3 is 15 residues long. Per the germline V gene, CDR1 is SGHRS and CDR2 is YFSETQ. In DNA, the CDR3 is TGCGCCAGCAGCTGGCTGGGACTAGCGGTTAATGAGCAGTTCTTC. This sequence encodes CASSWLGLAVNEQFF.

The rearrangement joins TRBV19 to TRBJ1-1; TRBD1 matches 8 bases. The CDR3 runs 16 residues. With 5 bases clipped from V and 0 bases from J, the junction kept 8 bases outside the gene matches. CDR1 and CDR2 from the germline V gene are LNHDA and SQIVND (reference sequence). DNA of the CDR3: TGTGCCAGTAGTTCCCCAGACAGGGGTCTGAACACTGAAGCTTTCTTT. This encodes CASSSPDRGLNTEAFF.

The rearrangement joins TRBV7-8 to TRBJ1-1, with 7 bases aligning to TRBD1. The V segment lost 2 bases and the J segment 7 bases; nucleotides outside the gene matches: 4. CDR1 is SGHVS, CDR2 FQNEAQ, per germline. The CDR3 loop spans 13 amino acids. CDR3: CASSLSGGHEAFF. CDR3 coding DNA: TGTGCCAGCAGCTTATCAGGGGGGCATGAAGCTTTCTTT.

The V gene is TRBV4-1, the J gene TRBJ1-1; 7 nucleotides align to TRBD1. CDR1 and CDR2 from the germline V gene are MGHRA and YSYEKL. This CDR3 has 14 amino acids. V was pared by 4 bases and J by 5 bases, with 7 bases of the junction left unmatched. The CDR3 sequence: CASSPPKQGTEAFF. The CDR3 bases are TGCGCCAGCAGCCCTCCAAAACAGGGGACTGAAGCTTTCTTT.

This rearrangement joins TRBV7-8 to TRBJ2-7, with 12 nucleotides matching TRBD2. Per germline, CDR1 SGHVS and CDR2 FQNEAQ. The CDR3 covers 16 residues. V gave up 5 bases and J gave up 3 bases; unmatched junction bases: 8. The CDR3 reads CASSTRLAGVIYEQYF. The CDR3 DNA sequence: TGTGCCAGCAGCACGCGACTAGCGGGAGTTATCTACGAGCAGTACTTC.

V usage is TRBV27 and J usage is TRBJ1-2; no reliable D call. Germline assignment: CDR1 MNHEY and CDR2 SMNVEV (reference sequence). V was shortened by 4 bases and J by 4 bases, with 10 bases between the two germline ends. CDR3 length: 13 residues. The CDR3 region is CASSYAGSYGYTF. As DNA, the CDR3 is TGTGCCAGCAGTTATGCGGGGAGCTATGGCTACACCTTC.

This sequence joins TRBV13 and TRBJ2-5; the D gene is possibly TRBD2 (6 bases). V gave up 5 bases and J gave up 4 bases, with 17 bases separating them. Germline V gene lookup returns CDR1 PRHDT and CDR2 FYEKMQ (reference sequence). The CDR3 is 15 residues long. The CDR3 reads CASSLRTIVGETQYF. The CDR3 DNA is TGTGCCAGCAGCCTTAGGACTATTGTGGGAGAGACCCAGTACTTC.

In nucleotides, the CDR3 is TGTGCCAGCAGCCGGACAGGGGGCTCCTACAATGAGCAGTTCTTC. This translates into CASSRTGGSYNEQFF. The rearrangement uses TRBV11-1 and TRBJ2-1; 10 bases line up with TRBD1. The CDR3 is made up of 15 amino acids. J gave up 0 bases and V 5 bases, and 1 base lay outside the gene matches. Germline V gene data show CDR1 as SGHAT and CDR2 as FQDESV (reference sequence).

The chain couples TRBV6-1 to TRBJ2-2, with a weak D call TRBD2 (5 bases). Germline lookup yields CDR1 MNHNS and CDR2 SASEGT. V lost 1 base to trimming and J lost 6 bases, with 15 bases between them. The CDR3 consists of 16 residues. The CDR3 bases are TGTGCCAGCAGTGAAGTGATGAAGCGGTTCCCCGGGGAGCTGTTTTTT. This codes for CASSEVMKRFPGELFF.

The rearrangement links TRBV7-2 to TRBJ2-7, with D tentatively TRBD1 (6 bases). Germline CDR1 and CDR2: SGHTA and FQGNSA. V gave up 5 bases and J gave up 0 bases, with 11 bases separating them. The CDR3 spans 14 residues. CDR3 bases: TGTGCCAGCAGCCCCGCAGGGGCCTCCTACGAGCAGTACGTC. This translates into CASSPAGASYEQYV.

The chain combines TRBV27 with TRBJ2-3; 8 bases agree with TRBD2. This CDR3 region has 15 residues. Trimming removed 5 bases from V and 1 base from J; junction bases left unmatched: 5. Germline V gives CDR1 MNHEY, CDR2 SMNVEV (reference sequence). Here the CDR3 DNA reads TGTGCCAGCAGTCCGGGGGGGCCGGGCACAGATACGCAGTATTTT. This gives the protein CASSPGGPGTDTQYF.

CDR3 sequence (DNA): TGTGCCAGCAGCTCCCCACGGGACACAACTTTCTTT. Its protein product is CASSSPRDTTFF. The rearrangement uses TRBV5-5 and TRBJ1-1; possible D gene TRBD1, 6 bases. Germline values: CDR1 SGHKS, CDR2 YYEKEE (reference sequence). The CDR3 runs 12 residues. V was trimmed by 3 bases and J by 12 bases, leaving 15 bases between them.

The chain combines TRBV19 with TRBJ1-2; 11 bases map to TRBD1. The J segment lost 8 bases and the V segment lost 8 bases, leaving 13 bases of the junction unmatched. The length of the CDR3 is 15 residues. Per germline, CDR1 LNHDA and CDR2 SQIVND (reference sequence). The CDR3 region has the DNA TGTGCCAGTTCCCCGGGACAGGGGGTCACTAGCGGCTACACCTTC. This gives the protein CASSPGQGVTSGYTF.

J is TRBJ1-2 and V is TRBV29-1, with 8 bases aligning to TRBD1. The junction had 2 bases not matched to a gene; V was cut back by 2 bases and J by 6 bases. This CDR3 has 12 amino acids. Germline V CDR1 and CDR2: SQVTM, ANQGSEA. CDR3 protein: CSVESTGDGYTF. CDR3 coding DNA: TGCAGCGTTGAATCGACAGGGGATGGCTACACCTTC.

The chain recombines TRBV19 with TRBJ1-1; D is uncertain. CDR1 LNHDA and CDR2 SQIVND come from the germline V gene (reference sequence). V was cut by 1 base and J by 0 bases, with 6 bases left in between. This CDR3 region has 14 residues. The DNA for the CDR3 is TGTGCCAGTAGTATAGGCCACATGAACACTGAAGCTTTCTTT. Amino acids: CASSIGHMNTEAFF.